These T cell receptor beta chains were read from a single sample in a study of blood T cell repertoires in COVID-19. This table comes from immunoSEQ multiplex PCR, and its TCRdb copy is limited to in-frame clones, with some not included. This table holds some 290,000 clones, 83% found once. Sequencing was performed on peripheral blood. Source of these receptors: a man between 60 and 70 years old who had recovered from COVID-19. Each CDR3 is given without its conserved first and last residue. Each record gives: clone size, J gene, V gene, D gene, CDR3 protein. D genes are given only for firm matches. Only part of the rows carry a size: once, few, many, or a class if the clone is expanded.

size: NA
J: TRBJ2-1
V: TRBV5-1
D: TRBD2
CDR3: ASSSGLAGDTAQF

size: NA
J: TRBJ2-7
V: TRBV2
D: NA
CDR3: ATGSSYEQY

size: once
J: TRBJ2-2
V: TRBV3-1/TRBV3-2
D: TRBD1
CDR3: ASSQTGGGGELF

size: NA
J: TRBJ1-4
V: TRBV7-9
D: NA
CDR3: ASSLVTATTNEKLF

size: NA
J: TRBJ2-6
V: TRBV5-4
D: NA
CDR3: ASSFTNSGANVLT

size: NA
J: TRBJ2-3
V: TRBV30
D: TRBD1
CDR3: AWSSGTGDLVTQY

size: once
J: TRBJ2-3
V: TRBV6-5
D: NA
CDR3: ASRRGGGTDTQY

size: NA
J: TRBJ1-5
V: TRBV27
D: NA
CDR3: ASSLRGNQPQH

size: many
J: TRBJ1-5
V: TRBV7-8
D: NA
CDR3: ASSLSLAGVRPQH

size: NA
J: TRBJ1-1
V: TRBV29-1
D: NA
CDR3: SVVSYSGNTEAF

size: few
J: TRBJ1-1
V: TRBV10-3
D: NA
CDR3: AISESRVEAF

size: NA
J: TRBJ1-5
V: TRBV6-5
D: NA
CDR3: ASSYSGAVNQPQH

size: few
J: TRBJ1-6
V: TRBV7-8
D: NA
CDR3: ASSLEMRWGQNNSPLH

size: NA
J: TRBJ2-7
V: TRBV6-5
D: NA
CDR3: ASSFRTGRAFYEQY

size: NA
J: TRBJ2-7
V: TRBV18
D: NA
CDR3: ASSPPGQGIHEQY

size: NA
J: TRBJ2-6
V: TRBV5-1
D: NA
CDR3: ASSPPAVSGANVLT

size: NA
J: TRBJ1-1
V: TRBV27
D: NA
CDR3: ASSLTNMNTEAF

size: NA
J: TRBJ1-2
V: TRBV6-2/TRBV6-3
D: NA
CDR3: ASTPRGLNYGYT

size: NA
J: TRBJ2-5
V: TRBV3-1/TRBV3-2
D: TRBD2
CDR3: ASSQDGLAGETQY

size: NA
J: TRBJ2-7
V: TRBV15
D: TRBD2
CDR3: ATSRTPPGLAGVKVYEQY

size: NA
J: TRBJ2-3
V: TRBV29-1
D: TRBD1
CDR3: SVLWDRGPSTQY

size: NA
J: TRBJ2-1
V: TRBV13
D: NA
CDR3: ASSGDSHNEQF

size: NA
J: TRBJ1-2
V: TRBV29-1
D: TRBD1
CDR3: SVEEGQTSYGYT

size: NA
J: TRBJ2-1
V: TRBV29-1
D: TRBD2
CDR3: SVEVRRTSGDFSYNEQF

size: NA
J: TRBJ1-6
V: TRBV28
D: TRBD1
CDR3: ASSLTGAAYNSPLH

size: NA
J: TRBJ2-2
V: TRBV6-5
D: TRBD1
CDR3: ASRDRPNTGELF

size: NA
J: TRBJ2-3
V: TRBV30
D: TRBD2
CDR3: AWGTSGRAVGTDTQY

size: few
J: TRBJ1-2
V: TRBV5-5
D: NA
CDR3: ASSPDTYYGYT